Listed here are 4 T cell receptor beta chains from one sample, sequenced in a study of T cell responses to AZD1222 COVID-19 vaccine. TCRdb's copy holds only in-frame clones and misses some; the assay was immunoSEQ multiplex PCR. This table holds about 26,000 clones, around 90% found once. Here the sequenced sample was peripheral blood, taken 28 days after the second AZD1222 dose. Receptors originate from an adult who received the AZD1222 COVID-19 vaccine.

CDR3 loop: CASSSGFANTGELFF. In DNA, the CDR3 is TGCGCCAGCAGCTCAGGGTTCGCGAACACCGGGGAGCTGTTTTTT. J is TRBJ2-2 and V is TRBV5-1, with D tentatively TRBD1 (5 bases). The CDR3 runs 15 residues. Deletions cut 3 bases from V and 0 bases from J, with 9 bases between. CDR1 is SGHRS, CDR2 YFSETQ, per germline.

J is TRBJ2-5 and V is TRBV7-2; D may be TRBD2 (6 bases). Trimming cost V 5 bases and J 5 bases, with 12 bases left between them. The CDR3 extends over 13 amino acids. Germline values: CDR1 SGHTA, CDR2 FQGNSA. CDR3 nucleotide sequence: TGTGCCAGCAGCCTCAGGAGGGAGGAGACCCAGTACTTC. Amino acid sequence: CASSLRREETQYF.

The V and J genes are TRBV3-1 (or the pseudogene TRBV3-2) and TRBJ2-6, with D perhaps matching TRBD2 (6 bases). Germline lookup yields CDR1 LGHDT and CDR2 YNNKEL (reference sequence). The CDR3 consists of 15 residues. V gave up 5 bases and J gave up 0 bases, with 8 bases separating them. The CDR3 spells CASSTRGSGANVLTF. CDR3 nucleotides: TGTGCCAGCAGCACGCGGGGCTCTGGGGCCAACGTCCTGACTTTC.

J is TRBJ1-3 and V is TRBV4-3; D gene ambiguous. V lost 0 bases and J 0 bases, leaving 12 bases between the germline ends. The CDR3 is 17 residues long. Germline loops: CDR1 LGHNA, CDR2 YSLEER. Written as DNA, the CDR3 is TGCGCCAGCAGCCAAGATGACCGAGGGATCTCTGGAAACACCATATATTTT. The encoded protein is CASSQDDRGISGNTIYF.